This TCR beta chain was captured in a study of T cell responses to AZD1222 COVID-19 vaccine. Study-wide results and limits: Spike-specific TCR breadth and depth went up after people got two AZD1222 doses. Just a handful of people given AZD1222 tested seropositive at baseline.

Comment on this clone: Its antigen is not identified.

Trimming removed 4 bases from V and 4 bases from J, with 16 bases in between. The CDR3 extends over 15 amino acids. CDR1 and CDR2 from the germline V gene are SGHAT and FQNNGV. The assay was immunoSEQ multiplex PCR, and TCRdb's table has in-frame clones only and misses some. The table shows approximately 150,000 clones, with roughly 89% occurring only once. This chain connects TRBV11-2 to TRBJ2-5; D ambiguous. This TCR came from an adult who received the AZD1222 COVID-19 vaccine. Source: peripheral blood, taken 28 days after the second AZD1222 dose. The DNA for the CDR3 is TGTGCCAGCAGCTCTGGGTCCGCCGGTGGAGAGACCCAGTACTTC. This encodes CASSSGSAGGETQYF.